The 28 T cell receptor beta chains in this list originate from one sample, sequenced in a study of Ad26.COV2.S vaccination and SARS-CoV-2 variants. Sequenced by immunoSEQ multiplex PCR; TCRdb stores in-frame clones only, minus some. Of hundreds of thousands of clones in the sample, around nine tenths were seen once. The treatment was: some 20 received Ad26.COV2.S at low or high dose, single or two shots; about 5 received placebo; per-sample allocation not given. All samples were drawn on day 63, counting from the first vaccine or placebo injection. Sequenced here: peripheral blood, sampled in a trial of Ad26.COV2.S vaccine versus placebo. Source of these receptors: a person aged 18 to 59 who received the Ad26.COV2.S COVID-19 vaccine or a placebo.

The chain uses TRBV9 and TRBJ2-1; D may match TRBD1 or TRBD2 (7 bases each). The CDR3 length is 18 residues. Germline CDR1 is SGDLS and CDR2 is YYNGEE. Trimming took off 6 bases at V and 4 bases at J, with 26 bases between the two ends. CDR3 coding DNA: TGTGCCAGCACGCCGGGAGAGCCAGGGGGGGGCTTATACAATGAGCAGTTCTTC. Amino acids: CASTPGEPGGGLYNEQFF.

The rearrangement links TRBV9 to TRBJ2-3, with TRBD1 as a possible D gene (6 bases). Germline assignment: CDR1 SGDLS and CDR2 YYNGEE. This CDR3 is built from 14 residues. V lost 4 bases and J 4 bases, leaving 13 bases between the germline ends. CDR3 in amino acids: CASSTRQESDTQYF. CDR3 coding DNA: TGTGCCAGCAGCACTAGACAGGAATCAGATACGCAGTATTTT.

V usage is TRBV11-3 and J usage is TRBJ1-6; the D is unclear. The CDR3 extends over 16 amino acids. From germline, CDR1 is SGHNT and CDR2 YENEEA. Trimming stripped 2 bases from V and 6 bases from J, with 14 bases between. The CDR3 DNA follows: TGTGCCAGCAGCTTAATTTTAGTACAGTGTAATTCACCCCTCCACTTT. Its protein product is CASSLILVQCNSPLHF.

The rearrangement links TRBV11-1 to TRBJ1-6; the match to TRBD1 covers 8 bases. V lost 0 bases to trimming and J lost 7 bases; unmatched junction nucleotides: 2. This CDR3 comprises 15 residues. Germline CDR1 SGHAT, CDR2 FQDESV (reference sequence). CDR3 DNA sequence: TGTGCCAGCAGCTTAGCCAGGGGGCTAAATTCACCCCTCCACTTT. Translated, it gives CASSLARGLNSPLHF.

The chain has TRBV6-5 and TRBJ1-4; D uncertain. Per the germline V gene, CDR1 is MNHEY and CDR2 is SVGAGI. V was clipped by 2 bases and J by 6 bases, with 4 bases between them. The CDR3 runs to 12 residues. The CDR3 reads CASSYSDEKLFF. CDR3 nucleotides: TGTGCCAGCAGTTACAGCGATGAAAAACTGTTTTTT.

The chain employs TRBV15 and TRBJ1-3; D is uncertain. Between the trimmed V and J ends, which lost 2 bases and 0 bases, there was a span of 5 bases. This CDR3 has 14 residues. Germline CDR1 is LNHNV and CDR2 is YYDKDF (reference sequence). The CDR3 nucleotides read TGTGCCACCAGCAGACAGAGCTCTGGAAACACCATATATTTT. As protein: CATSRQSSGNTIYF.

This rearrangement joins TRBV21-1 to TRBJ2-2; the table's TRBD1 call for D was not verified on the DNA. TRBV21-1 has pseudogene status. This CDR3 region has 15 residues. The CDR3 here is CASMAGLWVPGELFF. CDR3 nucleotide sequence: TGTGCCAGCATGGCAGGGTTATGGGTCCCCGGGGAGCTGTTTTTT.

The table lists this clone with a count of one. At one end, the junction sequence differs from germline, possibly due to a read error. The gene calls are TRBV3-1 (or the pseudogene TRBV3-2) and TRBJ1-2; a weak D match, TRBD1 (6 bases). Germline-derived CDR1 and CDR2 are LGHDT and YNNKEL (reference sequence). The CDR3 sequence is 14 residues long. This CDR3 is CASSQDSEGWGLNF. The CDR3 DNA reads TGTGCCAGCAGCCAAGATAGTGAGGGCTGGGGGCTTAACTTC.

The V call is TRBV15, the J call TRBJ2-4; tentative D call: TRBD1 (6 bases). The germline V gene encodes CDR1 LNHNV and CDR2 YYDKDF (reference sequence). The CDR3 sequence is 15 residues long. Trimming pared 2 bases from V and 4 bases from J, leaving 12 bases between. The CDR3 protein is CATSRSAGEKNIQYF. Written as DNA, the CDR3 is TGTGCCACCAGCAGATCTGCAGGGGAAAAAAACATTCAGTACTTC.

The genes are TRBV7-2 and TRBJ2-3; TRBD2 matches 7 bases. Germline CDR1 SGHTA, CDR2 FQGNSA. V shed 5 bases and J 2 bases; nucleotides not matched to a gene: 4. The CDR3 contains 14 residues. CDR3 sequence reads: CASSPRLATDTQYF. The CDR3 bases are TGTGCCAGCAGCCCAAGACTAGCCACAGATACGCAGTATTTT.

The J gene is TRBJ1-5, the V gene TRBV25-1; TRBD1 aligns across 8 bases. The length of the CDR3 is 15 residues. With V trimmed by 3 bases and J by 6 bases, 7 bases remained unmatched. Germline CDR1 and CDR2: MGHDK and SYGVNS. CDR3 in DNA: TGTGCCAGCAGTGAGGGACAGGTGGGGGGTCAGCCCCAGCATTTT. Translated: CASSEGQVGGQPQHF.

The chain combines TRBV6-5 with TRBJ1-6, with no clear D. V was cut by 3 bases and J by 6 bases, with 12 bases left in between. This CDR3 has 15 residues. Germline assignment: CDR1 MNHEY and CDR2 SVGAGI. In DNA, the CDR3 is TGTGCCAGCAGTTATTCTGTCGGCAGTAATTCACCCCTCCACTTT. Protein sequence: CASSYSVGSNSPLHF.

V usage is TRBV21-1 and J usage is TRBJ2-5; TRBD2 was called by the table and not checked on the DNA. TRBV21-1 is reported as a pseudogene. The CDR3 runs 14 residues. CDR3 DNA: TGTGCCAGCAGCCTCCGGACTAGGGAGGAGACCCAGTACTTC. It translates to CASSLRTREETQYF.

The V gene is TRBV4-3, the J gene TRBJ2-2; D uncertain. The CDR3 length is 11 residues. Germline V gene lookup returns CDR1 LGHNA and CDR2 YSLEER. Trimming cost V 3 bases and J 5 bases, with 1 base left between them. Written as DNA, the CDR3 is TGCGCCAGCAGCCAGACCGGGGAGCTGTTTTTT. Residues: CASSQTGELFF.

DNA for the CDR3: TGCAGCGTCCAGGGGTATAGCAATCAGCCCCAGCATTTT. This translates into CSVQGYSNQPQHF. This sequence joins TRBV29-1 and TRBJ1-5; maybe TRBD1 (6 bases). This CDR3 region has 13 residues. CDR1 is SQVTM, CDR2 ANQGSEA, per germline. The V end lost 6 bases, the J end lost 0 bases, and 9 bases lay between the germline ends.

This chain joins TRBV30 and TRBJ1-6; no reliable D call. Germline CDR1 reads GTSNPN; CDR2 reads SVGIG (reference sequence). The germline V and J ends were trimmed by 7 bases and 8 bases, with 9 bases remaining between them. The CDR3 extends over 11 amino acids. CDR3 in amino acids: CASNWDSPLHF. DNA for the CDR3: TGTGCCTCTAACTGGGATTCACCCCTCCACTTT.

Here the CDR3 DNA reads TGCGCCAGCAGCCCAGGGACAGCCCCTTCAGGCACAGATACGCAGTATTTT. Its protein is CASSPGTAPSGTDTQYF. This rearrangement joins TRBV5-1 to TRBJ2-3, with 7 bases identical to TRBD1. The germline gives CDR1 SGHRS, CDR2 YFSETQ. This CDR3 is built from 17 residues. V shed 4 bases and J 1 base; nucleotides not matched to a gene: 12.

V gene TRBV10-1 combines with J gene TRBJ2-3; the D call may be TRBD1 or TRBD2 (6 bases each). The CDR3 consists of 15 residues. Germline loops: CDR1 WNHNN, CDR2 SYGVQD (reference sequence). The V and J ends lost 4 bases and 7 bases respectively, with 18 bases between them. The DNA of the CDR3 is TGCGCCAGCAGTGGTCGGGAGTTCCAGGGGCATACGCAGTATTTT. The encoded protein is CASSGREFQGHTQYF.

V usage is TRBV29-1 and J usage is TRBJ2-1; 8 bases agree with TRBD2. Germline trimming cut 3 bases from V and 4 bases from J; bases unmatched to any gene: 5. From germline, CDR1 is SQVTM and CDR2 ANQGSEA. The CDR3 has 14 amino acids. This chain's CDR3 is CSVDTGGPYNEQFF. CDR3 sequence (DNA): TGCAGCGTTGATACGGGGGGGCCGTACAATGAGCAGTTCTTC.

This clone was found once. The chain joins TRBV3-1 (or the pseudogene TRBV3-2) to TRBJ2-3, with a possible D match to TRBD2 (5 bases). With 4 bases removed from V and 5 bases from J, the gap between germline ends came to 13 bases. The germline V gene has CDR1 LGHDT and CDR2 YNNKEL (reference sequence). The CDR3 spans 14 residues. DNA for the CDR3: TGTGCCAGCAGCCCCACGGGCCGGGGAGATACGCAGTATTTT. Translation gives CASSPTGRGDTQYF.

The chain is built from TRBV2 and TRBJ2-7; a weak D match, TRBD1 (6 bases). The CDR3 consists of 17 residues. Per germline, CDR1 SNHLY and CDR2 FYNNEI. V lost 7 bases and J 2 bases, leaving 24 bases between the germline ends. The DNA for the CDR3 is TGTGCCAGCAACAGGGTCGAGAATCGACAGTTAGCCTACGAGCAGTACTTC. Protein sequence: CASNRVENRQLAYEQYF.

The rearrangement joins TRBV27 to TRBJ2-7; maybe TRBD2 (5 bases). The V gene's germline CDR1 is MNHEY and CDR2 SMNVEV (reference sequence). This CDR3 is built from 15 residues. Trimming cost V 8 bases and J 6 bases, with 23 bases left between them. The CDR3 reads CASRPFHGNGGEQYF. The CDR3 DNA sequence: TGTGCCAGCCGGCCCTTCCACGGGAATGGAGGCGAGCAGTACTTC.

This chain connects TRBV4-3 to TRBJ1-4; D not resolved. This CDR3 has 15 amino acids. Germline values: CDR1 LGHNA, CDR2 YSLEER. Trimming pared 0 bases from V and 0 bases from J, leaving 5 bases between. In DNA, the CDR3 is TGCGCCAGCAGCCAAGAGTTTGCAACTAATGAAAAACTGTTTTTT. It codes for CASSQEFATNEKLFF.

The chain couples TRBV3-1 (or the pseudogene TRBV3-2) to TRBJ1-2, with 9 nucleotides matching TRBD1. V lost 4 bases to trimming and J lost 8 bases; unmatched junction nucleotides: 8. The CDR3 runs 14 residues. Per the germline V gene, CDR1 is LGHDT and CDR2 is YNNKEL (reference sequence). In nucleotides, the CDR3 is TGTGCCAGCAGCCCCAACAGGGGGCGTGGAGGCTACACCTTC. This codes for CASSPNRGRGGYTF.

The V gene is TRBV10-2, the J gene TRBJ2-7; TRBD2 is a possible D gene (5 bases). The CDR3 extends over 11 amino acids. The germline V and J ends were trimmed by 0 bases and 10 bases, with 7 bases remaining between them. In germline, CDR1 is WSHSY, CDR2 SAAADI. The CDR3 loop reads CASSESRLQYF. The DNA for the CDR3 is TGCGCCAGCAGTGAGTCCAGACTACAGTACTTC.

A single count supports this clone. The gene calls are TRBV18 and TRBJ2-6, with TRBD1 identical over 8 bases. The germline CDR1 and CDR2 sequences are KGHSH and LQKENI. This CDR3 is 15 amino acids long. After removal of 3 bases from V and 8 bases from J, the junction contained 6 bases not matched to a gene. CDR3 coding DNA: TGTGCCAGCTCACCCGGACAGGGCCGGACCAACGTCCTGACTTTC. Amino acids: CASSPGQGRTNVLTF. The complete variable domain, with remaining parts taken from reference TRBV18 and TRBJ2-6, reads NAGVMQNPRHLVRRRGQEARLRCSPMKGHSHVYWYRQLPEEGLKFMVYLQKENIIDESGMPKERFSAEFPKEGPSILRIQQVVRGDSAAYFCASSPGQGRTNVLTFGAGSRLTVL.

The chain carries TRBV6-5 and TRBJ1-5, with D unresolved. Germline loops: CDR1 MNHEY, CDR2 SVGAGI. The CDR3 loop spans 14 amino acids. V lost 5 bases and J 4 bases, leaving 12 bases between the germline ends. The CDR3 DNA reads as TGTGCCAGCAGTCCCATGGCACCTAATCAGCCCCAGCATTTT. Translating gives CASSPMAPNQPQHF.

Written as DNA, the CDR3 is TGTGCCAGCAGAGGGGGGGGGCCCTATGGCTACACCTTC. This sequence encodes CASRGGGPYGYTF. The chain is built from TRBV5-4 and TRBJ1-2; maybe TRBD1 (6 bases). V was clipped by 5 bases and J by 4 bases, with 12 bases between them. CDR3 length: 13 residues. CDR1 and CDR2 from the germline V gene are SGHNT and YYREEE (reference sequence).